Included here is one T cell receptor (beta chain) sequence, with context. Its antigen remains unidentified. This sample was included in a study of long-term antiretroviral therapy in people with HIV. Broader study findings: The clones with expansion before ART were dominant in the repertoire at all time points.

Investigators performed immunoSEQ version v3.0 at survey level. The protocol was immunoSEQ multiplex PCR, while the TCRdb copy is restricted to in-frame clones and leaves out a portion. The sample holds some 22,000 clones, around 80% seen once. The sample in question was unsorted PBMCs, obtained 4.1 years after starting antiretroviral therapy. The TCR sequence derives from a woman aged 40 to 50 with HIV.

Here the CDR3 DNA reads TGTGCCAGCAGCTTAGTGGGCGATGAGCAGTTCTTC. Its protein product is CASSLVGDEQFF. The chain couples TRBV7-9 to TRBJ2-1; D unclear. This CDR3 spans 12 amino acids. Trimming shortened V by 1 base and J by 8 bases, and 6 bases separated the two germline ends. Germline loops: CDR1 SEHNR, CDR2 FQNEAQ (reference sequence).